A single sample is the source of the 22 T cell receptor beta chains below, sequenced in a study of cytomegalovirus exposure and HLA in healthy donors. The PCR ran on 60 Vbeta and 13 Jbeta primers. Method: immunoSEQ multiplex PCR; TCRdb's copy keeps in-frame clones and lacks some. Among roughly 100,000 clones, 77% were seen once, and the ten largest hold around 9.6%. The source material was PBMCs. The receptor source for this set is a male donor in good health and CMV-seropositive.

The table lists this clone with a few counts. This chain joins TRBV4-3 and TRBJ2-7; 7 bases line up with TRBD2. The germline V gene encodes CDR1 LGHNA and CDR2 YSLEER. This CDR3 contains 15 residues. Trimming removed 0 bases from V and 2 bases from J; junction bases left unmatched: 4. Here the CDR3 reads CASSQDLSGAYEQYF. The CDR3, as DNA: TGCGCCAGCAGCCAAGATTTAAGCGGGGCCTACGAGCAGTACTTC.

This chain joins TRBV7-2 and TRBJ1-2, with D perhaps matching TRBD1 (6 bases). Germline CDR1 reads SGHTA; CDR2 reads FQGNSA. V was shortened by 6 bases and J by 0 bases, with 8 bases between the two germline ends. The CDR3 is 13 residues long. The chain's CDR3 is CASSPGANYGYTF. The DNA of the CDR3 is TGTGCCAGCAGTCCAGGGGCTAACTATGGCTACACCTTC.

This chain joins TRBV6-1 and TRBJ2-3; D unclear. Per the germline V gene, CDR1 is MNHNS and CDR2 is SASEGT. V lost 7 bases and J lost 0, with 8 bases in between. The CDR3 is 13 amino acids. CDR3 region: CASKMRSTDTQYF. The CDR3 DNA follows: TGTGCCAGCAAAATGCGTAGCACAGATACGCAGTATTTT.

The V gene is TRBV10-3, the J gene TRBJ2-7; 11 bases match TRBD1. This CDR3 is built from 15 residues. Germline CDR1 ENHRY, CDR2 SYGVKD. V shed 3 bases and J 4 bases; nucleotides not matched to a gene: 5. CDR3 sequence reads: CAISDRDRGLYEQYF. The CDR3 coding sequence is TGTGCCATCAGTGACAGGGACAGGGGGTTGTACGAGCAGTACTTC.

The chain employs TRBV6-1 and TRBJ1-1; D uncertain. The CDR3 is 13 amino acids. V was trimmed by 6 bases and J by 3 bases, leaving 11 bases between them. CDR1 and CDR2 from the germline V gene are MNHNS and SASEGT. This chain's CDR3 is CASSYKADTEAFF. The CDR3 region has the DNA TGTGCCAGCAGCTACAAGGCGGACACTGAAGCTTTCTTT.

The chain is built from TRBV10-3 and TRBJ2-7; 11 nucleotides agree with TRBD1. The germline V gene encodes CDR1 ENHRY and CDR2 SYGVKD. V lost 8 bases and J lost 0; bases outside the gene matches: 6. The CDR3 runs 15 residues. The CDR3 DNA reads TGTGCCATCCGAGGGGACAGGGGGACCTCCTACGAGCAGTACTTC. It specifies CAIRGDRGTSYEQYF.

The CDR3: CASSLGSGASHYTQYF. CDR3 nucleotides: TGTGCCAGCAGCTTGGGGAGCGGAGCCTCACACTATACGCAGTATTTT. This rearrangement joins TRBV5-4 to TRBJ2-3; D perhaps matches TRBD2 (5 bases). V was trimmed by 0 bases and J by 7 bases, leaving 18 bases between them. Looked up from germline, CDR1 is SGHNT and CDR2 is YYREEE (reference sequence). The CDR3 has 16 amino acids. Combining the CDR3 with reference TRBV5-4 and TRBJ2-3 gives the whole variable domain ETGVTQSPTHLIKTRGQQVTLRCSSQSGHNTVSWYQQALGQGPQFIFQYYREEENGRGNFPPRFSGLQFPNYSSELNVNALELDDSALYLCASSLGSGASHYTQYFGPGTRLTVL.

The chain uses TRBV4-2 and TRBJ2-7; 8 bases map to TRBD1. Germline V lookup: CDR1 LGHNA, CDR2 YNFKEQ. The CDR3 contains 16 residues. Germline trimming cut 4 bases from V and 2 bases from J; bases unmatched to any gene: 10. This CDR3 reads CASSPQRTGTTYEQYF. The CDR3 nucleotides are TGTGCCAGCAGCCCCCAAAGGACAGGGACAACCTACGAGCAGTACTTC.

This chain links TRBV18 with TRBJ1-6; 8 bases are shared with TRBD1. Unmatched junction bases numbered 3, after V lost 3 bases and J lost 5 bases. CDR1 is KGHSH and CDR2 is LQKENI in the germline V gene. The CDR3 consists of 15 residues. CDR3 loop: CASSPRTGNNSPLHF. The CDR3 nucleotides read TGTGCCAGCTCACCTAGGACAGGGAATAATTCACCCCTCCACTTT.

This clone appeared a few times. The chain couples TRBV10-3 to TRBJ1-1, with no clear D. V lost 1 base, J lost 1 base, and 7 bases lay in between. In germline, CDR1 is ENHRY, CDR2 SYGVKD. The CDR3 is made up of 14 amino acids. CDR3 sequence reads: CAISEWHQNTEAFF. The DNA for the CDR3 is TGTGCCATCAGTGAGTGGCACCAGAACACTGAAGCTTTCTTT.

V gene TRBV7-9 combines with J gene TRBJ2-7, with D possibly matching TRBD2 (5 bases). Deletions cut 1 base from V and 7 bases from J, with 8 bases between. Germline V CDR1 and CDR2: SEHNR, FQNEAQ (reference sequence). This CDR3 is built from 12 residues. CDR3 protein: CASSLDSGEQYF. The CDR3 nucleotides read TGTGCCAGCAGCTTAGACTCGGGGGAGCAGTACTTC. The full variable domain, in which reference TRBV7-9 and TRBJ2-7 provide the parts outside the CDR3, is DTGVSQNPRHKITKRGQNVTFRCDPISEHNRLYWYRQTLGQGPEFLTYFQNEAQLEKSRLLSDRFSAERPKGSFSTLEIQRTEQGDSAMYLCASSLDSGEQYFGPGTRLTVT.

This clone was counted a single time. The V call is TRBV7-2, the J call TRBJ2-7, with 7 nucleotides matching TRBD1. V shed 5 bases and J 3 bases; nucleotides not matched to a gene: 7. There are 14 residues in the CDR3. The germline V gene has CDR1 SGHTA and CDR2 FQGNSA. The CDR3 coding sequence is TGTGCCAGCAGCGCCGGACAGGCGAACTACGAGCAGTACTTC. Its translation: CASSAGQANYEQYF.

This chain joins TRBV27 and TRBJ1-1, with D possibly TRBD1 on 6 matching bases. Deletions cut 4 bases from V and 2 bases from J, with 8 bases between. The CDR3 covers 13 residues. The germline gives CDR1 MNHEY, CDR2 SMNVEV (reference sequence). CDR3 sequence reads: CASSWTVNTEAFF. CDR3 coding DNA: TGTGCCAGCAGTTGGACAGTTAACACTGAAGCTTTCTTT.

This chain joins TRBV19 and TRBJ2-3, with a weak D call TRBD2 (6 bases). V lost 4 bases, J lost 6 bases, and 14 bases lay in between. The CDR3 is 14 amino acids. The germline CDR1 and CDR2 sequences are LNHDA and SQIVND (reference sequence). In nucleotides, the CDR3 is TGTGCCAGTAGTAGGGACTCCCAGAGTGATACGCAGTATTTT. Amino acid sequence: CASSRDSQSDTQYF.

V gene TRBV7-2 combines with J gene TRBJ2-7, with 11 bases matching TRBD2. The V gene's germline CDR1 is SGHTA and CDR2 FQGNSA. The CDR3 loop spans 19 amino acids. V was pared by 5 bases and J by 5 bases, with 20 bases of the junction left unmatched. CDR3 DNA sequence: TGTGCCAGCAGCAAGGGGCGTAGCGGGAGGGCCCTTCGTGAGCACGAGCAGTACTTC. It encodes CASSKGRSGRALREHEQYF.

This sequence joins TRBV4-1 and TRBJ2-3; 9 bases match TRBD1. The CDR3 loop spans 15 amino acids. Germline V gene lookup returns CDR1 MGHRA and CDR2 YSYEKL. V gave up 1 base and J gave up 1 base; unmatched junction bases: 0. In DNA form, the CDR3 reads TGCGCCAGCAGCCAAGGGACAGGGGGCACAGATACGCAGTATTTT. It specifies CASSQGTGGTDTQYF.

This chain uses TRBV6-5 with TRBJ2-2; TRBD1 might be the D (5 bases). Germline V gene lookup returns CDR1 MNHEY and CDR2 SVGAGI. Deletions cut 8 bases from V and 5 bases from J, with 6 bases between. The CDR3 consists of 11 residues. The chain's CDR3 is CASQGTGELFF. The CDR3 region has the DNA TGTGCCAGCCAGGGAACCGGGGAGCTGTTTTTT.

The chain combines TRBV6-1 with TRBJ1-5; D remains ambiguous. Trimming removed 6 bases at V and 1 base at J, with 13 bases between. The CDR3 is made up of 15 amino acids. Germline V lookup: CDR1 MNHNS, CDR2 SASEGT. This chain's CDR3 is CASSAWEASNQPQHF. DNA of the CDR3: TGTGCCAGCAGCGCATGGGAGGCGAGCAATCAGCCCCAGCATTTT.

The rearrangement joins TRBV6-5 to TRBJ2-2; D gene ambiguous. Trimming pared 6 bases from V and 7 bases from J, leaving 15 bases between. The CDR3 runs 14 residues. Germline values: CDR1 MNHEY, CDR2 SVGAGI. The CDR3 DNA reads as TGTGCCAGCAGGCCATCCCTCCCCGGCGGGGAGCTGTTTTTT. Residues: CASRPSLPGGELFF.

The chain recombines TRBV7-8 with TRBJ2-1; 7 bases line up with TRBD2. The CDR3 has 16 residues. Germline CDR1 is SGHVS and CDR2 is FQNEAQ. J lost 4 bases, V lost 5 bases, and 11 bases had no gene match. The CDR3 DNA reads TGTGCCAGCAGCCCCGATTTTCTAGCGGATTACAATGAGCAGTTCTTC. Translation: CASSPDFLADYNEQFF.

The CDR3 nucleotides read TGTGCCAGCAGTAAACCGGGACAGGGAAAAGAGACCCAGTACTTC. Protein product: CASSKPGQGKETQYF. This chain connects TRBV27 to TRBJ2-5; 9 bases map to TRBD1. The trim removed 5 bases at V and 3 bases at J, leaving 7 bases unmatched. The CDR3 length is 15 residues. Germline values: CDR1 MNHEY, CDR2 SMNVEV (reference sequence).

The chain uses TRBV15 and TRBJ2-7, with 8 bases fitting TRBD2. The CDR3 has 15 residues. The V gene's germline CDR1 is LNHNV and CDR2 YYDKDF (reference sequence). The J segment lost 4 bases and the V segment lost 4 bases, leaving 9 bases of the junction unmatched. The CDR3 is CATSNRLGLAYEQYF. The CDR3 region has the DNA TGTGCCACCAGCAATCGCCTAGGACTAGCTTACGAGCAGTACTTC.